Below are 18 T cell receptor beta chains sequenced from a single sample in a study of OX40 agonist ivuxolimab in advanced cancers. The table came from immunoSEQ multiplex PCR; TCRdb's copy has only in-frame clones and leaves some out. The sample shows 55,000 to 65,000 clones, around 85% of them seen only once. The sequences come from CD4+ or CD8+ T cells sorted from blood, collected in a trial of the OX40 agonist ivuxolimab. These TCRs come from an adult with an advanced solid tumor such as melanoma, head and neck, liver or kidney cancer.

A single count supports this clone. The chain is built from TRBV19 and TRBJ2-6, with D hard to call. Germline values: CDR1 LNHDA, CDR2 SQIVND (reference sequence). The CDR3 runs 15 residues. Trimming cost V 1 base and J 0 bases, with 4 bases left between them. The CDR3 protein is CASSIATSGANVLTF. CDR3 DNA: TGTGCCAGTAGTATAGCCACCTCTGGGGCCAACGTCCTGACTTTC.

The chain employs TRBV5-5 and TRBJ2-3, with 8 nucleotides matching TRBD2. J lost 6 bases, V lost 2 bases, and 5 bases had no gene match. Germline CDR1 SGHKS, CDR2 YYEKEE (reference sequence). This CDR3 region has 14 residues. This chain's CDR3 is CASSFGTSGDTQYF. CDR3 coding DNA: TGTGCCAGCAGCTTCGGGACTAGTGGTGATACGCAGTATTTT.

V is TRBV19 and J is TRBJ1-2; D remains ambiguous. Germline V gives CDR1 LNHDA, CDR2 SQIVND (reference sequence). The CDR3 loop spans 15 amino acids. Trimming took 4 bases from V and 0 from J, leaving 12 bases between them. The DNA for the CDR3 is TGTGCCAGTAGTAGCGGTTCCAGAACTAACTATGGCTACACCTTC. This sequence encodes CASSSGSRTNYGYTF.

This chain connects TRBV30 to TRBJ1-2, with unresolved D. Germline CDR1 and CDR2: GTSNPN and SVGIG (reference sequence). The ends were cut back, 4 bases at V and 4 bases at J, with 25 bases in the middle. The CDR3 is made up of 17 amino acids. The chain's CDR3 is CAWMSFGGRTIGYGYTF. The DNA of the CDR3 is TGTGCCTGGATGTCTTTCGGAGGCAGGACCATCGGCTATGGCTACACCTTC.

The gene calls are TRBV29-1 and TRBJ1-1; maybe TRBD1 (5 bases). Germline CDR1 is SQVTM and CDR2 is ANQGSEA. The CDR3 loop spans 13 amino acids. Between the trimmed V and J ends, which lost 7 bases and 4 bases, there was a span of 16 bases. CDR3 region: CSGLEGDGTEAFF. CDR3 nucleotides: TGCAGCGGCCTTGAAGGGGACGGCACTGAAGCTTTCTTT.

V usage is TRBV6-5 and J usage is TRBJ2-1; no clear D gene. This CDR3 is built from 14 residues. The V gene lost 6 bases and the J gene lost 12 bases, with 21 bases spanning the gap. Germline V lookup: CDR1 MNHEY, CDR2 SVGAGI. The chain's CDR3 is CASRRSERAVGQFF. In nucleotides, the CDR3 is TGTGCCAGCAGGCGGTCGGAGCGCGCGGTTGGGCAGTTCTTC.

The chain couples TRBV9 to TRBJ1-5, with 7 bases that match TRBD1. This CDR3 has 14 amino acids. Germline CDR1 is SGDLS and CDR2 is YYNGEE. With 4 bases clipped from V and 3 bases from J, the junction kept 4 bases outside the gene matches. The CDR3 loop reads CASSWDSSNQPQHF. DNA for the CDR3: TGTGCCAGCAGCTGGGACAGTTCCAATCAGCCCCAGCATTTT.

This chain joins TRBV28 and TRBJ2-1, with a weak D call TRBD2 (7 bases). Germline assignment: CDR1 MDHEN and CDR2 SYDVKM. V lost 5 bases to trimming and J lost 0 bases, with 8 bases between them. The CDR3 consists of 14 residues. The CDR3 DNA sequence: TGTGCCAGCAGTGGGGGGGCCTCCTACAATGAGCAGTTCTTC. It is translated as CASSGGASYNEQFF.

The rearrangement uses TRBV19 and TRBJ2-1; tentative D call: TRBD1 (5 bases). The CDR3 sequence is 14 residues long. Germline V gene lookup returns CDR1 LNHDA and CDR2 SQIVND (reference sequence). Trimming shortened V by 3 bases and J by 5 bases, and 11 bases separated the two germline ends. CDR3 coding DNA: TGTGCCAGTAGTATTTGGCAGGGCCACAATGAGCAGTTCTTC. This gives the protein CASSIWQGHNEQFF. Complete variable domain (other parts from reference TRBV19 and TRBJ2-1): DGGITQSPKYLFRKEGQNVTLSCEQNLNHDAMYWYRQDPGQGLRLIYYSQIVNDFQKGDIAEGYSVSREKKESFPLTVTSAQKNPTAFYLCASSIWQGHNEQFFGPGTRLTVL.

This clone was seen once. J is TRBJ2-7 and V is TRBV27; 15 bases align to TRBD2. Trimming removed 5 bases from V and 7 bases from J; junction bases left unmatched: 6. The CDR3 is 15 residues long. Germline V gene lookup returns CDR1 MNHEY and CDR2 SMNVEV (reference sequence). CDR3 protein: CASSPGLAGGGEQYF. The CDR3 DNA sequence: TGTGCCAGCAGTCCCGGACTAGCGGGAGGGGGTGAGCAGTACTTC.

This chain links TRBV11-2 with TRBJ1-4; D possibly corresponds to TRBD1 (6 bases). The CDR3 has 19 residues. V lost 6 bases and J lost 8, with 31 bases in between. In germline, CDR1 is SGHAT, CDR2 FQNNGV. CDR3 region: CASSLGRAAGERIYEKLFF. The CDR3 DNA reads TGTGCCAGCAGTCTAGGTCGGGCGGCAGGGGAAAGAATTTACGAAAAACTGTTTTTT.

The chain employs TRBV2 and TRBJ1-3, with a possible D match to TRBD1 (6 bases). The CDR3 covers 15 residues. V dropped 6 bases and J dropped 2 bases, with 14 bases sitting between them. Per the germline V gene, CDR1 is SNHLY and CDR2 is FYNNEI. This CDR3 reads CASRRGTMTGNTIYF. CDR3 nucleotide sequence: TGTGCCAGCAGAAGGGGGACTATGACTGGAAACACCATATATTTT.

This sequence joins TRBV7-8 and TRBJ1-1, with TRBD1 identical over 9 bases. Germline trimming cut 5 bases from V and 4 bases from J; bases unmatched to any gene: 5. The CDR3 has 14 residues. The V gene's germline CDR1 is SGHVS and CDR2 FQNEAQ. The CDR3: CASSLQGAGTEAFF. CDR3 DNA: TGTGCCAGCAGCCTACAGGGGGCGGGCACTGAAGCTTTCTTT. Based on the CDR3 plus reference TRBV7-8 and TRBJ1-1, the full variable domain is GAGVSQSPRYKVAKRGQDVALRCDPISGHVSLFWYQQALGQGPEFLTYFQNEAQLDKSGLPSDRFFAERPEGSVSTLKIQRTQQEDSAVYLCASSLQGAGTEAFFGQGTRLTVV.

The rearrangement links TRBV18 to TRBJ2-2; TRBD1 might be the D (5 bases). The V end was cut by 3 bases, the J end by 2 bases, with 13 bases between. The CDR3 is 16 amino acids. CDR1 is KGHSH, CDR2 LQKENI, per germline. CDR3 region: CASSPPGRVNTGELFF. The CDR3 DNA sequence: TGTGCCAGCTCACCCCCGGGCAGGGTCAACACCGGGGAGCTGTTTTTT.

The CDR3 nucleotides read TGTGCCAGCAGCTTAGGGGGCCTCGGCGAGCAGTACTTC. Translated: CASSLGGLGEQYF. The chain joins TRBV7-9 to TRBJ2-7; tentative D call: TRBD1 (5 bases). The CDR3 loop spans 13 amino acids. V gave up 1 base and J gave up 6 bases, with 10 bases separating them. The germline V gene encodes CDR1 SEHNR and CDR2 FQNEAQ (reference sequence).

The rearrangement links TRBV19 to TRBJ1-4; possibly TRBD1 for D (5 bases). Germline V gene data show CDR1 as LNHDA and CDR2 as SQIVND (reference sequence). V lost 3 bases to trimming and J lost 0 bases, with 8 bases between them. The CDR3 runs to 15 residues. DNA for the CDR3: TGTGCCAGTAGTATGTCGACAGCAACTAATGAAAAACTGTTTTTT. Its protein is CASSMSTATNEKLFF.

The chain uses TRBV19 and TRBJ2-7; D is perhaps TRBD2 (6 bases). The CDR3 consists of 13 residues. Germline lookup yields CDR1 LNHDA and CDR2 SQIVND (reference sequence). Trimming took 9 bases from V and 0 from J, leaving 12 bases between them. The CDR3 loop is CASGTGSSYEQYF. The CDR3 nucleotides read TGTGCCAGCGGGACTGGGAGCTCCTACGAGCAGTACTTC.

This clone was recorded only once. The rearrangement joins TRBV5-1 to TRBJ2-3; 7 nucleotides line up with TRBD1. V lost 2 bases, J lost 2 bases, and 5 bases stayed unmatched. Germline V gives CDR1 SGHRS, CDR2 YFSETQ. CDR3 length: 15 residues. CDR3 sequence: CASSFLQGPTDTQYF. The DNA of the CDR3 is TGCGCCAGCAGCTTTTTACAGGGGCCCACAGATACGCAGTATTTT.